The source of this TCR beta chain is a study of T cell changes during pregnancy in multiple sclerosis. Using immunoSEQ multiplex PCR, the repertoire was profiled, and TCRdb retains in-frame clones only, with some absent. The data show about 130,000 clones, roughly 95% seen once. Trimming took off 5 bases at V and 2 bases at J, with 12 bases between the two ends. Germline values: CDR1 SQVTM, CDR2 ANQGSEA. The CDR3 extends over 14 amino acids. The TCR was taken from a female donor with multiple sclerosis, enrolled in a pregnancy study. The rearrangement joins TRBV29-1 to TRBJ2-2; TRBD1 might be the D (5 bases). This sample comprised peripheral blood, obtained after pregnancy. CDR3 sequence (DNA): TGCAGCGTTAGCCAAGACAGCAACACCGGGGAGCTGTTTTTT. This translates into CSVSQDSNTGELFF.